What follows describes a single T cell receptor (beta chain). Primers: 60 Vbeta forward and 13 Jbeta reverse. The assay was immunoSEQ multiplex PCR, and TCRdb's table has in-frame clones only and misses some. This sample has 100,000 to 150,000 clones, with around nine tenths found just once. This entry comes from a study of cytomegalovirus exposure and HLA in healthy donors. This CDR3 has 16 residues. V was cut by 3 bases and J by 0 bases, with 15 bases left in between. From germline, CDR1 is SGDLS and CDR2 YYNGEE. The sequencing sample was made of PBMCs. The chain is built from TRBV9 and TRBJ1-2, with D possibly TRBD1 on 6 matching bases. The receptor comes from a woman aged 25 to 39 in good health and CMV-seronegative. CDR3 sequence reads: CASSDSKKGANYGYTF. CDR3 bases: TGTGCCAGCAGCGACTCCAAAAAGGGGGCTAACTATGGCTACACCTTC.